This is a list of T cell receptor beta chains from one sample in a study of T-cell reconstitution after alpha-beta-depleted transplantation in children. TCRdb re-called the PCR reads through MiXCR, storing one row per CDR3 protein. The data hold fewer than 400,000 distinct CDR3 sequences, with around 25% observed a single time. This specimen was PBMCs, mostly from graft donor cells, taken 180 days after TCRalphabeta/CD19-depleted stem cell transplant. Source of these receptors: a male patient younger than 18 who had a stem cell transplant for acute lymphoblastic leukemia, so the T cells may come from the graft donor. The CDR3 runs from the conserved cysteine through the conserved F or W. The D gene is left open where the match is weak. Clone sizes are given selectively: once, few, many, or a class where the clone is expanded.

clone_size: few; d_call: NA; cdr3_length: 15; v_call: TRBV9; j_call: TRBJ1-6; cdr3_nt: TGTGCCAGCAGCGCTCCGGGGAACTATAATTCACCCCTCCACTTT; cdr3_aa: CASSAPGNYNSPLHF
clone_size: many; d_call: TRBD2; cdr3_length: 15; v_call: TRBV7-2; j_call: TRBJ2-1; cdr3_nt: TGTGCCAGCAGCTCGCCTGCGGGAGTAGCGAATGAGCAGTTCTTC; cdr3_aa: CASSSPAGVANEQFF
clone_size: many; d_call: TRBD1; cdr3_length: 14; v_call: TRBV3-1; j_call: TRBJ2-1; cdr3_nt: TGTGCCAGCAGCCCTACAGGGGTCTACAATGAGCAGTTCTTC; cdr3_aa: CASSPTGVYNEQFF
clone_size: NA; d_call: NA; cdr3_length: 14; v_call: TRBV2; j_call: TRBJ2-1; cdr3_nt: TGTGCCAGCAGTGTTCAAGTGGTGGTCGATGAGCAGTTCTTC; cdr3_aa: CASSVQVVVDEQFF
clone_size: NA; d_call: TRBD1; cdr3_length: 14; v_call: TRBV7-3; j_call: TRBJ1-2; cdr3_nt: TGTGCCAGCAGCCCGTTGGACAGGCGGGGAGGCTACACCTTC; cdr3_aa: CASSPLDRRGGYTF
clone_size: few; d_call: NA; cdr3_length: 14; v_call: TRBV7-6; j_call: TRBJ1-4; cdr3_nt: TGTGCCAGCAGCTCCGGGTGGGTCTCAGAAAAACTGTTTTTT; cdr3_aa: CASSSGWVSEKLFF
clone_size: few; d_call: NA; cdr3_length: 13; v_call: TRBV15; j_call: TRBJ1-1; cdr3_nt: TGTGCCACCAGCAGAGATGGCAGGGTCGAAGCTTTCTTT; cdr3_aa: CATSRDGRVEAFF
clone_size: NA; d_call: NA; cdr3_length: 16; v_call: TRBV27; j_call: TRBJ1-5; cdr3_nt: TGTGCCAGCAGTTTATCCCCGGACAATAGCAATCAGCCCCAGCATTTT; cdr3_aa: CASSLSPDNSNQPQHF
clone_size: few; d_call: TRBD1; cdr3_length: 15; v_call: TRBV27; j_call: TRBJ1-1; cdr3_nt: TGTGCCAGCAGCTTTAGACAGGGGATGAACACTGAAGCTTTCTTT; cdr3_aa: CASSFRQGMNTEAFF
clone_size: few; d_call: TRBD2; cdr3_length: 14; v_call: TRBV7-3; j_call: TRBJ2-1; cdr3_nt: TGTGCCAGCAGCGCCGGGACTAGCGGGAGTGTGGAGTTCTTC; cdr3_aa: CASSAGTSGSVEFF
clone_size: NA; d_call: TRBD1; cdr3_length: 15; v_call: TRBV7-9; j_call: TRBJ2-5; cdr3_nt: TGTGCCAGCAGCCCCCGGACAGGGTTCACAGAGACCCAGTACTTC; cdr3_aa: CASSPRTGFTETQYF
clone_size: NA; d_call: TRBD2; cdr3_length: 16; v_call: TRBV11-1; j_call: TRBJ2-2; cdr3_nt: TGTGCCAGCAGCAGATGGGAGGGTCCAGACACCGGGGAGCTGTTTTTT; cdr3_aa: CASSRWEGPDTGELFF
clone_size: few; d_call: TRBD1; cdr3_length: 15; v_call: TRBV12-3/TRBV12-4; j_call: TRBJ2-1; cdr3_nt: TGTGCCAGCAGCCAGAGATCCGGGACAGGTAATGAGCAGTTCTTC; cdr3_aa: CASSQRSGTGNEQFF
clone_size: NA; d_call: NA; cdr3_length: 15; v_call: TRBV7-3; j_call: TRBJ2-2; cdr3_nt: TGTGCCAGCAGCTTAACCCTCCGGGGCACCGGGGAGCTGTTTTTT; cdr3_aa: CASSLTLRGTGELFF
clone_size: NA; d_call: TRBD1; cdr3_length: 14; v_call: TRBV5-1; j_call: TRBJ1-1; cdr3_nt: TGCGCCAGCGCCCCCGGACAGGCGGAGACTGAAGCTTTCTTT; cdr3_aa: CASAPGQAETEAFF
clone_size: NA; d_call: NA; cdr3_length: 12; v_call: TRBV2; j_call: TRBJ2-4; cdr3_nt: TGTGTCTGGGTGGTGGCCAAAAACATTCAGTACTTC; cdr3_aa: CVWVVAKNIQYF
clone_size: NA; d_call: TRBD2; cdr3_length: 16; v_call: TRBV25-1; j_call: TRBJ2-2; cdr3_nt: TGTGCCAGCAGTGAACTTATGGGAGGGCCTACCGGGGAGCCGTTTTTT; cdr3_aa: CASSELMGGPTGEPFF
clone_size: NA; d_call: NA; cdr3_length: 13; v_call: TRBV9; j_call: TRBJ1-1; cdr3_nt: TGTGCCAGCAGCACCACACCTAACTCCGAAGCTTTCTTT; cdr3_aa: CASSTTPNSEAFF
clone_size: few; d_call: NA; cdr3_length: 16; v_call: TRBV10-3; j_call: TRBJ2-1; cdr3_nt: TGTGCCATCAGCGCCCAGAGCACTTCTCTCTACAATGAGCAGTTCTTC; cdr3_aa: CAISAQSTSLYNEQFF
clone_size: few; d_call: NA; cdr3_length: 12; v_call: TRBV29-1; j_call: TRBJ2-1; cdr3_nt: TGCAGCGTTGACACCGGGGAGAATGAGCAGTTCTTC; cdr3_aa: CSVDTGENEQFF
clone_size: few; d_call: NA; cdr3_length: 15; v_call: TRBV10-3; j_call: TRBJ1-2; cdr3_nt: TGTGCCATCAGTGAGATGGGGGGTTCGGACTATGGCTACACCTTC; cdr3_aa: CAISEMGGSDYGYTF
clone_size: many; d_call: TRBD1; cdr3_length: 15; v_call: TRBV5-6; j_call: TRBJ1-1; cdr3_nt: TGTGCCAGCAGCTTGGCAGGGGGGCTCAACACTGAAGCTTTCTTT; cdr3_aa: CASSLAGGLNTEAFF
clone_size: NA; d_call: TRBD1; cdr3_length: 15; v_call: TRBV7-9; j_call: TRBJ1-3; cdr3_nt: TGTGCCAGCAGCTTAGTACAGGGGTCTGGAAACACCATATATTTT; cdr3_aa: CASSLVQGSGNTIYF
clone_size: NA; d_call: TRBD2; cdr3_length: 18; v_call: TRBV6-5; j_call: TRBJ2-7; cdr3_nt: TGTGCCAGCAGTTACTCAAAGGGCGGGAGGGCCGGGGTAAGCGAGCAGTACTTC; cdr3_aa: CASSYSKGGRAGVSEQYF
clone_size: NA; d_call: NA; cdr3_length: 17; v_call: TRBV7-9; j_call: TRBJ1-2; cdr3_nt: TGTGCCAGCAGCTTATTCCCTCCCACCGCCGGGAACTATGGCTACACCTTC; cdr3_aa: CASSLFPPTAGNYGYTF
clone_size: few; d_call: NA; cdr3_length: 15; v_call: TRBV9; j_call: TRBJ2-4; cdr3_nt: TGTGCCAGCAGCGTAGGGGGGGGACAGGTTGAGGTTCAGTACTTC; cdr3_aa: CASSVGGGQVEVQYF
clone_size: NA; d_call: NA; cdr3_length: 17; v_call: TRBV7-2; j_call: TRBJ2-2; cdr3_nt: TGTGCCAGCAGCGTAAGAGCGACCCTCTCTATAGGCGGGGAGCTGTTTTTT; cdr3_aa: CASSVRATLSIGGELFF
clone_size: few; d_call: NA; cdr3_length: 13; v_call: TRBV5-1; j_call: TRBJ2-7; cdr3_nt: TGCGCCAGCAGCTTGGAAGTTCCCTACGAGCAGTACTTC; cdr3_aa: CASSLEVPYEQYF
clone_size: few; d_call: NA; cdr3_length: 13; v_call: TRBV27; j_call: TRBJ2-3; cdr3_nt: TGTGCCAGCACCGGCGGGGACACAGATACGCAGTATTTT; cdr3_aa: CASTGGDTDTQYF
clone_size: few; d_call: NA; cdr3_length: 16; v_call: TRBV6-5; j_call: TRBJ2-1; cdr3_nt: TGTGCCAGCAGTTACGACACCGGGAGAAGACGGAATGAGCAGTTCTTC; cdr3_aa: CASSYDTGRRRNEQFF
clone_size: few; d_call: TRBD1; cdr3_length: 17; v_call: TRBV5-1; j_call: TRBJ2-3; cdr3_nt: TGCGCCAGCAGCTTGAATCCACAGGGGGGTAGCACAGATACGCAGTATTTT; cdr3_aa: CASSLNPQGGSTDTQYF
clone_size: many; d_call: NA; cdr3_length: 11; v_call: TRBV5-1; j_call: TRBJ2-5; cdr3_nt: TGTGCCAGCAGCTTAATGGAGACCCAGTACTTC; cdr3_aa: CASSLMETQYF
clone_size: NA; d_call: NA; cdr3_length: 11; v_call: TRBV20-1; j_call: TRBJ1-1; cdr3_nt: TGCAGTGCTAGAGCTAACACTGAAGCTTTCTTT; cdr3_aa: CSARANTEAFF
clone_size: NA; d_call: NA; cdr3_length: 14; v_call: TRBV6-6; j_call: TRBJ2-1; cdr3_nt: TGTGCCAGCAGTTACGCGGGCGTGTACAATGAGCAGTTCTTC; cdr3_aa: CASSYAGVYNEQFF
clone_size: NA; d_call: TRBD2; cdr3_length: 19; v_call: TRBV20-1; j_call: TRBJ2-2; cdr3_nt: TGCAGTGCTAGAAGGATGGCGGGACTAGCGGGAGGGATTACCGGGGAGCTGTTTTTT; cdr3_aa: CSARRMAGLAGGITGELFF
clone_size: few; d_call: TRBD2; cdr3_length: 14; v_call: TRBV7-8; j_call: TRBJ2-7; cdr3_nt: TGTGCCAGCAGCCCCAGCGGGGTTCCCTACGAGCAGTACTTC; cdr3_aa: CASSPSGVPYEQYF
clone_size: few; d_call: NA; cdr3_length: 13; v_call: TRBV5-1; j_call: TRBJ1-2; cdr3_nt: TGCGCCAGCAGCTTGTCGGACAGCTATGGCTACACCTTC; cdr3_aa: CASSLSDSYGYTF
clone_size: NA; d_call: NA; cdr3_length: 11; v_call: TRBV10-3; j_call: TRBJ2-7; cdr3_nt: TGTGCCATCAGTTCATCCCACGAGCAGTACTTC; cdr3_aa: CAISSSHEQYF
clone_size: few; d_call: NA; cdr3_length: 14; v_call: TRBV5-1; j_call: TRBJ2-7; cdr3_nt: TGCGCCAGCAGCTTGGAAAACAGTGGCTACGAGCAGTACTTC; cdr3_aa: CASSLENSGYEQYF
clone_size: NA; d_call: TRBD2; cdr3_length: 17; v_call: TRBV6-5; j_call: TRBJ2-4; cdr3_nt: TGTGCCAGCAGTTACTCGGGACTAGCGGGAGCCAAAAACATTCAGTACTTC; cdr3_aa: CASSYSGLAGAKNIQYF
clone_size: NA; d_call: NA; cdr3_length: 17; v_call: TRBV7-9; j_call: TRBJ2-5; cdr3_nt: TGTGCCAGCAGCTTAGGGGTCCTAGCAGACTACCAAGAGACCCAGTACTTC; cdr3_aa: CASSLGVLADYQETQYF
clone_size: few; d_call: NA; cdr3_length: 15; v_call: TRBV29-1; j_call: TRBJ1-1; cdr3_nt: TGCAGCGTTGAAGAAAGGGGTTCAATGAACACTGAAGCTTTCTTT; cdr3_aa: CSVEERGSMNTEAFF
clone_size: few; d_call: NA; cdr3_length: 13; v_call: TRBV29-1; j_call: TRBJ2-7; cdr3_nt: TGCAGCGTTGATGGGCGGACCCCCTTCGAGCAGTACTTC; cdr3_aa: CSVDGRTPFEQYF
clone_size: few; d_call: TRBD2; cdr3_length: 17; v_call: TRBV4-1; j_call: TRBJ2-7; cdr3_nt: TGCGCCAGCAGCCAAGATTCGGGGACTAGCGGGATGTACGAGCAGTACTTC; cdr3_aa: CASSQDSGTSGMYEQYF
clone_size: once; d_call: NA; cdr3_length: 15; v_call: TRBV20-1; j_call: TRBJ1-5; cdr3_nt: TGCAGTGCCATCCTAGGGGCTTATAGCAATCAGCCCCAGCATTTT; cdr3_aa: CSAILGAYSNQPQHF
clone_size: few; d_call: TRBD2; cdr3_length: 16; v_call: TRBV20-1; j_call: TRBJ2-1; cdr3_nt: TGCAGTGCTAGAGAACCTAGCGGGGGGTCCTACAATGAGCAGTTCTTC; cdr3_aa: CSAREPSGGSYNEQFF
clone_size: few; d_call: NA; cdr3_length: 14; v_call: TRBV12-3/TRBV12-4; j_call: TRBJ2-7; cdr3_nt: TGTGCCAGCAGTGGGACACCCGGGGTAGGGGAGCAGTACTTC; cdr3_aa: CASSGTPGVGEQYF
clone_size: NA; d_call: TRBD1; cdr3_length: 15; v_call: TRBV3-1; j_call: TRBJ1-5; cdr3_nt: TGTGCCTGCAGCCAGGCTCCGGGACAGGGGCAGCCCCAGCATTTT; cdr3_aa: CACSQAPGQGQPQHF
clone_size: many; d_call: NA; cdr3_length: 13; v_call: TRBV5-1; j_call: TRBJ2-3; cdr3_nt: TGCGCCAGCAGCTTGTCGACGGCCGAGGGTCAGTATTTT; cdr3_aa: CASSLSTAEGQYF
clone_size: few; d_call: TRBD2; cdr3_length: 14; v_call: TRBV5-6; j_call: TRBJ2-7; cdr3_nt: TGTGCCAGCAGGTTTCGGGAGGAGACCTACGAGCAGTACTTC; cdr3_aa: CASRFREETYEQYF
clone_size: few; d_call: NA; cdr3_length: 14; v_call: TRBV6-5; j_call: TRBJ1-6; cdr3_nt: TGTGCCAGCAGAAAAACATCCATTAATTCACCCCTCCACTTT; cdr3_aa: CASRKTSINSPLHF
clone_size: few; d_call: NA; cdr3_length: 13; v_call: TRBV27; j_call: TRBJ2-1; cdr3_nt: TGTGCCAGCAGTTTATCGATAAGGACTGAGCAGTTCTTC; cdr3_aa: CASSLSIRTEQFF
clone_size: few; d_call: NA; cdr3_length: 12; v_call: TRBV12-3/TRBV12-4; j_call: TRBJ1-2; cdr3_nt: TGTGCCAGCAGTTTTAGGCACTATGGCTACACCTTC; cdr3_aa: CASSFRHYGYTF
clone_size: few; d_call: TRBD1; cdr3_length: 14; v_call: TRBV20-1; j_call: TRBJ1-5; cdr3_nt: TGCAGTGCCGACCGACAGGGTAGCAATCAGCCCCAGCATTTT; cdr3_aa: CSADRQGSNQPQHF
clone_size: NA; d_call: NA; cdr3_length: 14; v_call: TRBV9; j_call: TRBJ2-7; cdr3_nt: TGTGCCAGCTCCTTAGCGGTACCAGCCTACGAGCAGTACTTC; cdr3_aa: CASSLAVPAYEQYF
clone_size: few; d_call: TRBD1; cdr3_length: 17; v_call: TRBV25-1; j_call: TRBJ1-4; cdr3_nt: TGTGCCAGCAGTGAATCCCGCAGGGGGCGAAGTAATGAAAAACTGTTTTTT; cdr3_aa: CASSESRRGRSNEKLFF
clone_size: NA; d_call: NA; cdr3_length: 13; v_call: TRBV20-1; j_call: TRBJ2-7; cdr3_nt: TGCAGTGCTAGCGGGAGCGGTGTACGGGAGCAGTACTTC; cdr3_aa: CSASGSGVREQYF
clone_size: NA; d_call: NA; cdr3_length: 14; v_call: TRBV11-2; j_call: TRBJ1-2; cdr3_nt: TGTGCCAGCAGCTTAGTTGAGGGCCCCTATGGCTACACCTTC; cdr3_aa: CASSLVEGPYGYTF
clone_size: few; d_call: TRBD1; cdr3_length: 14; v_call: TRBV5-1; j_call: TRBJ1-1; cdr3_nt: TGCGCCAGCAGCTACAGGGGTGGGAGCACTGAAGCTTTCTTT; cdr3_aa: CASSYRGGSTEAFF
clone_size: few; d_call: NA; cdr3_length: 12; v_call: TRBV6-5; j_call: TRBJ1-2; cdr3_nt: TGTGCCAGCAGTTACTCAGGGTTCGGCTACACCTTC; cdr3_aa: CASSYSGFGYTF